There are a few counts of the clone carrying this T cell receptor (beta chain). The data belong to a study of patients and donors after allogeneic stem cell transplantation. Germline CDR1 reads SGHTA; CDR2 reads FQGTGA. This CDR3 spans 14 amino acids. The V and J ends lost 6 bases and 0 bases, in that order; junction bases with no gene match: 4. TCRdb processed the RT-PCR reads anew with MiXCR; each CDR3 protein has one entry. The data contain tens of thousands of distinct CDR3 sequences, around 5% of them singletons. What was sequenced was blood, either unsorted or a sorted T cell fraction (not recorded which). The sequence was obtained from a human donor who was either an allogeneic HSCT recipient or a stem cell or donor lymphocyte infusion donor (not recorded which). It is not recorded whose cells these are; they may come from a transplant donor. This chain joins TRBV7-3 and TRBJ2-7, with 8 bases identical to TRBD2. The CDR3 DNA reads as TGTGCCAGCAGTCCTACTAGCGGCTCCTACGAGCAGTACTTC. It specifies CASSPTSGSYEQYF.